Below, one T cell receptor beta chain is given with its context. The data belong to a study of technical replicates of blood from four donors. Sequencing was performed with immunoSEQ multiplex PCR; in TCRdb, only in-frame clones are kept and a portion is missing. The sample lists 60,000 or so clones, about 87% occurring once. This CDR3 region has 18 residues. Germline CDR1 SSHAT, CDR2 FNYEAQ (reference sequence). The J segment lost 9 bases and the V segment lost 3 bases, leaving 19 bases of the junction unmatched. The sequenced sample was PBMCs. This chain uses TRBV7-7 with TRBJ2-5, with 10 bases fitting TRBD2. The source is a human donor in good health. Some clones in this sample may be carry-over from other donors' samples. The chain's CDR3 is CASSFRLAGEGGPKAQYF. The CDR3 nucleotides read TGTGCCAGCAGCTTTCGGCTAGCGGGAGAGGGGGGGCCCAAGGCCCAGTACTTC.